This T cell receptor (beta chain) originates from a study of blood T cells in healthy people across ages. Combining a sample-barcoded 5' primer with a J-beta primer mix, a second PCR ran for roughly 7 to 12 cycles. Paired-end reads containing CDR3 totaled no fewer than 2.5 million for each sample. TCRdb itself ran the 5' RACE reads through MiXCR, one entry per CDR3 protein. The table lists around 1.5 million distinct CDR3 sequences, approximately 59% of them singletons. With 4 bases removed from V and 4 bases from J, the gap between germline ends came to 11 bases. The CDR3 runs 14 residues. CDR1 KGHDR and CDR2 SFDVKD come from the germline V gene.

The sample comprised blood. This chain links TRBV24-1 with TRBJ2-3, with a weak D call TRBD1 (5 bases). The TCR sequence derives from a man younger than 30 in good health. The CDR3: CATSESIGADTQYF. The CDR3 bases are TGTGCCACCAGTGAAAGCATAGGGGCAGATACGCAGTATTTT.